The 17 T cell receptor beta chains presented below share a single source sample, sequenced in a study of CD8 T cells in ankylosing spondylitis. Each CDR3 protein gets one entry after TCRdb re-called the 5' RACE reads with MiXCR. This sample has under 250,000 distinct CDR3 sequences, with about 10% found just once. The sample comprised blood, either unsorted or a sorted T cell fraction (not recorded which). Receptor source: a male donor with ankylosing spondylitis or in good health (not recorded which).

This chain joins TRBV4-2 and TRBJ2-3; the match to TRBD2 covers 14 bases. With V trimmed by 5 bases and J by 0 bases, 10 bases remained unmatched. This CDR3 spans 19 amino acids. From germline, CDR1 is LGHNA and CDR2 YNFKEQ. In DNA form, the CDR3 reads TGTGCCAGCAGCGGGGGGACTAGCGGGAGAGAGGGAAGCACAGATACGCAGTATTTT. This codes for CASSGGTSGREGSTDTQYF.

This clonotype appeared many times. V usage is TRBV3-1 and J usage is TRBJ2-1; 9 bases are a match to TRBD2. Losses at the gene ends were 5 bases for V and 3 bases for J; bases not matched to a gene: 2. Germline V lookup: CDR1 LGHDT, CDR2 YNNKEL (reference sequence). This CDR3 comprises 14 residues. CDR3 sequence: CASSSGGNYNEQFF. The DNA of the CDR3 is TGTGCCAGCAGCAGCGGGGGGAACTACAATGAGCAGTTCTTC.

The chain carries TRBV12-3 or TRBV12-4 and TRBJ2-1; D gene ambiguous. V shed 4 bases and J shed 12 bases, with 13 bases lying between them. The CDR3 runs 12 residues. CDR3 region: CASSSPGRGQFF. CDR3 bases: TGTGCCAGCAGTTCACCGGGCCGCGGGCAGTTCTTC.

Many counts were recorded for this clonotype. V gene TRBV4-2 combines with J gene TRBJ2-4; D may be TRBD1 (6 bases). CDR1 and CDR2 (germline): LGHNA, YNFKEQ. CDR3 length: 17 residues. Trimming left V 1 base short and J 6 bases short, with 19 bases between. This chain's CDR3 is CASSQVAGAGATNIQYF. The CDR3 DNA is TGTGCCAGCAGCCAAGTCGCCGGGGCAGGGGCTACAAACATTCAGTACTTC.

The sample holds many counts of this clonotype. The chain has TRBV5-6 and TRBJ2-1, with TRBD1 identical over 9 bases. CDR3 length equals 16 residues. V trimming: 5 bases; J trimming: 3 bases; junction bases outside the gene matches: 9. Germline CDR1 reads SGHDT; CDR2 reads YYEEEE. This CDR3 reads CASRGDREVGYNEQFF. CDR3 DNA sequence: TGTGCCAGCAGGGGGGACAGGGAAGTGGGCTACAATGAGCAGTTCTTC.

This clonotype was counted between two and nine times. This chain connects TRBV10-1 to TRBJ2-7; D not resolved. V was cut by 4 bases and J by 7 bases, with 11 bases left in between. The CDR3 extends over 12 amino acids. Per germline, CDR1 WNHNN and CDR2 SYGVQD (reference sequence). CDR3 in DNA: TGCGCCAGCAGTGTTGGACCCGGGGAGCAGTACTTC. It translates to CASSVGPGEQYF.

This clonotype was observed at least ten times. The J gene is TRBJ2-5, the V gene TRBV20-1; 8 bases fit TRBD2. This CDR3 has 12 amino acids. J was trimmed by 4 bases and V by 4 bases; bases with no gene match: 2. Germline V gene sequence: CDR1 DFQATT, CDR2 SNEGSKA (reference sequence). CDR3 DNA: TGCAGTGCTATTAGCGGGGCAGAGACCCAGTACTTC. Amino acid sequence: CSAISGAETQYF.

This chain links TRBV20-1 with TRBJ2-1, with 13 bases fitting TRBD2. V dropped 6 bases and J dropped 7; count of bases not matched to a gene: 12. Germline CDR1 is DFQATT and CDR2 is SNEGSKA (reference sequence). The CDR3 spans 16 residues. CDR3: CSAGAGLAGLGNEQFF. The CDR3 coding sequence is TGCAGTGCCGGGGCGGGACTAGCGGGATTGGGGAATGAGCAGTTCTTC.

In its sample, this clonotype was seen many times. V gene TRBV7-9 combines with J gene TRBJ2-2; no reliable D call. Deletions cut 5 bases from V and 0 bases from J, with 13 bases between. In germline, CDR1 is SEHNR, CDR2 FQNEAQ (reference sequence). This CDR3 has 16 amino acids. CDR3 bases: TGTGCCAGCAGCGGCCGTTGGGGTCCGAACACCGGGGAGCTGTTTTTT. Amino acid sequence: CASSGRWGPNTGELFF.

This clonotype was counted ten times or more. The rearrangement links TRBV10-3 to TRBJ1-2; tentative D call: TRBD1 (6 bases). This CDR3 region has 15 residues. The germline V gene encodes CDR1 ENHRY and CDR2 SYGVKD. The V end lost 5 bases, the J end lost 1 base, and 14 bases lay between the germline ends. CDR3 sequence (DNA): TGTGCCATCAGTAGTCTAGGACAGTATAACTATGGCTACACCTTC. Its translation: CAISSLGQYNYGYTF.

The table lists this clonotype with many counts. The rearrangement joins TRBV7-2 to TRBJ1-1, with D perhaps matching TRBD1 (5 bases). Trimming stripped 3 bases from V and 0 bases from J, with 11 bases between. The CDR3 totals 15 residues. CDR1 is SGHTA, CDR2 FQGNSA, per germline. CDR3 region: CASSFGGNVNTEAFF. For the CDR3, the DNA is TGTGCCAGCAGCTTCGGGGGTAACGTGAACACTGAAGCTTTCTTT.

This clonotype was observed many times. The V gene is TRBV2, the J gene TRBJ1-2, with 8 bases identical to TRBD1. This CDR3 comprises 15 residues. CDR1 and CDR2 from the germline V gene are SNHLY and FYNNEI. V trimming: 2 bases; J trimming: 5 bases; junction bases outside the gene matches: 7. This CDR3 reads CASSEWGTGTYGYTF. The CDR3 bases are TGTGCCAGCAGTGAATGGGGGACAGGAACTTATGGCTACACCTTC.

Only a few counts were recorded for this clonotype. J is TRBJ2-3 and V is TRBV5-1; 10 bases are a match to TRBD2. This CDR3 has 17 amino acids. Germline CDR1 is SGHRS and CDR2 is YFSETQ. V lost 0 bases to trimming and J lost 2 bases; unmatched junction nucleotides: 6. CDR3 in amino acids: CASSLVLAGGATDTQYF. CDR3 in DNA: TGCGCCAGCAGCTTGGTCTTAGCGGGGGGTGCCACAGATACGCAGTATTTT.

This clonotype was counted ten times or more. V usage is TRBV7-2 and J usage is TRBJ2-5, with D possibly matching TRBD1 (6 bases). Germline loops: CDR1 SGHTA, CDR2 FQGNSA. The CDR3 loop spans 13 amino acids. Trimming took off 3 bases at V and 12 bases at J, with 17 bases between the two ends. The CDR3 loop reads CASSLRPGDPEYF. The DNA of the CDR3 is TGTGCCAGCAGCTTGCGACCAGGGGATCCTGAGTACTTC.

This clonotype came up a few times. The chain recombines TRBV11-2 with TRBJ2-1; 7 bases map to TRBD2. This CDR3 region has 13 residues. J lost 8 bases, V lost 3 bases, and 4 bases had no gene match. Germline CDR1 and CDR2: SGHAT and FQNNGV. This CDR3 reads CASSFGRGDEQFF. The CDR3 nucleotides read TGTGCCAGCAGCTTCGGTCGGGGGGATGAGCAGTTCTTC.

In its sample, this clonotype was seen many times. The CDR3 DNA reads TGTGCCATCCGAAACGGACTAGGGGGGACAGATACGCAGTATTTT. This translates into CAIRNGLGGTDTQYF. This sequence joins TRBV10-3 and TRBJ2-3; perhaps TRBD2 as D (7 bases). V dropped 8 bases and J dropped 3 bases, with 18 bases sitting between them. The CDR3 contains 15 residues. Germline loops: CDR1 ENHRY, CDR2 SYGVKD.

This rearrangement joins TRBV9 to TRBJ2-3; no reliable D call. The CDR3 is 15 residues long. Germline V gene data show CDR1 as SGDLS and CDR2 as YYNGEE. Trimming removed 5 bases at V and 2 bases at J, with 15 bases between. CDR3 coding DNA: TGTGCCAGCAGTGCCGGGCTCCTTGACACAGATACGCAGTATTTT. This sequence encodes CASSAGLLDTDTQYF.